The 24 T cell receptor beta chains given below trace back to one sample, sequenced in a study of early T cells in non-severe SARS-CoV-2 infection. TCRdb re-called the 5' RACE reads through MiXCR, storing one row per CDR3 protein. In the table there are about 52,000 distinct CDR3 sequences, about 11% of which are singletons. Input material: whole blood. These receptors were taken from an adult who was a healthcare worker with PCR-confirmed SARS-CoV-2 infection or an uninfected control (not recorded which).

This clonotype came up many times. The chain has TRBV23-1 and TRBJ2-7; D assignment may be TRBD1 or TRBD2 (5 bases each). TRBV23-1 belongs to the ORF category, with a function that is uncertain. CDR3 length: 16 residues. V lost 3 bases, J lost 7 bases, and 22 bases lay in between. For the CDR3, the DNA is TGCGCCAGCAGTCAGCTCCCCGGGACGCCGGACCGAGAGCAGTACTTC. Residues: CASSQLPGTPDREQYF.

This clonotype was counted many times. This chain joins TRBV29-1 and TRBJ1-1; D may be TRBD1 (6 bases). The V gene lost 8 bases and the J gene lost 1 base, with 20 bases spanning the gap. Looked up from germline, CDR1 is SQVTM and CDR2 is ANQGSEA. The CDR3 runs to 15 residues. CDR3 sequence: CSTRFRGRGNTEAFF. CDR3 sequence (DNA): TGCAGCACCAGGTTTCGGGGGCGAGGGAACACTGAAGCTTTCTTT.

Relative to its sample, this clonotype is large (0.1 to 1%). The DNA of the CDR3 is TGTGCCAGCAGGCAGGGTCGCGGCAATCAGCCCCAGCATTTT. This sequence encodes CASRQGRGNQPQHF. This chain joins TRBV3-2 and TRBJ1-5; no DNA check was done on the table's D call, TRBD1. TRBV3-2 is given as a pseudogene. The CDR3 spans 14 residues.

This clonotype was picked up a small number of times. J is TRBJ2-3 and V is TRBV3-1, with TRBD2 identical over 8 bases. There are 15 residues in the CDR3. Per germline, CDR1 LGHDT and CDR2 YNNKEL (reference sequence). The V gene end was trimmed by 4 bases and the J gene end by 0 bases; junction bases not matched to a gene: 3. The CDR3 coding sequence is TGTGCCAGCAGCCGACTAGCGACTAGCACAGATACGCAGTATTTT. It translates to CASSRLATSTDTQYF.

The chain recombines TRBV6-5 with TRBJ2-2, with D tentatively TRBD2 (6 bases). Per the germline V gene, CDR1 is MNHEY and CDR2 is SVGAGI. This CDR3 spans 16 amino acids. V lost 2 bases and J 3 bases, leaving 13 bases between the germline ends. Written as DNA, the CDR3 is TGTGCCAGCAGTTACAGGAAGCGGGCAGACACCGGGGAGCTGTTTTTT. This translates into CASSYRKRADTGELFF.

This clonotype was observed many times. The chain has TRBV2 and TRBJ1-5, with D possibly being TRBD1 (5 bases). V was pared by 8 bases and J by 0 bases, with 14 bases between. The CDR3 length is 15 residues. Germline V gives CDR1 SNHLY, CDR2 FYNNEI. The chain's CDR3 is CASGQSGYSNQPQHF. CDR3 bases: TGTGCCAGCGGACAAAGTGGTTATAGCAATCAGCCCCAGCATTTT.

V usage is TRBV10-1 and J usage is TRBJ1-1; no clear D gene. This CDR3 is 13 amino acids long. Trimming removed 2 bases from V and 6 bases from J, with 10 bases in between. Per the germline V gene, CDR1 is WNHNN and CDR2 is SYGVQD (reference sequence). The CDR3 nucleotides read TGCGCCAGCAGTGAGACGGGGAGGTCTGAAGCTTTCTTT. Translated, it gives CASSETGRSEAFF.

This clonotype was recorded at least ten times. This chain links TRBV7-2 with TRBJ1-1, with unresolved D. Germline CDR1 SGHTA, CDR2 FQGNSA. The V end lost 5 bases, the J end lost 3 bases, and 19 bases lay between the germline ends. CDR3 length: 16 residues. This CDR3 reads CASSRTPMLMDTEAFF. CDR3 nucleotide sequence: TGTGCCAGCAGCCGGACTCCTATGCTGATGGACACTGAAGCTTTCTTT. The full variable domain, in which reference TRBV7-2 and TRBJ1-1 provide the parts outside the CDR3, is GAGVSQSPSNKVTEKGKDVELRCDPISGHTALYWYRQSLGQGLEFLIYFQGNSAPDKSGLPSDRFSAERTGGSVSTLTIQRTQQEDSAVYLCASSRTPMLMDTEAFFGQGTRLTVV.

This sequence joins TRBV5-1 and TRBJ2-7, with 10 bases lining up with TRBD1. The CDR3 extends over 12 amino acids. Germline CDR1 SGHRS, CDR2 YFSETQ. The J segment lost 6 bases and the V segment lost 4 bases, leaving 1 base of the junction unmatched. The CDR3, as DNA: TGCGCCAGCAGCGGACAGGGGGGCGAGCAGTACTTC. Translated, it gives CASSGQGGEQYF.

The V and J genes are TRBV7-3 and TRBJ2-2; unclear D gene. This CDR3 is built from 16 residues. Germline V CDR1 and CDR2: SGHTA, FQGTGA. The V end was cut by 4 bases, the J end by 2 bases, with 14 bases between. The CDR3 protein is CASSSQPSGNTGELFF. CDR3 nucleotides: TGTGCCAGCAGCTCCCAACCCTCTGGAAACACCGGGGAGCTGTTTTTT.

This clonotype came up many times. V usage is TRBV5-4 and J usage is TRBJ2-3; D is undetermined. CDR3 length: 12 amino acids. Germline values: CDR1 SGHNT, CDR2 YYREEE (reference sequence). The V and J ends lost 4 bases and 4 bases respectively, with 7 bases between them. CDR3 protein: CASSPRADTQYF. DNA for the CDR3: TGTGCCAGCAGCCCCAGAGCAGATACGCAGTATTTT.

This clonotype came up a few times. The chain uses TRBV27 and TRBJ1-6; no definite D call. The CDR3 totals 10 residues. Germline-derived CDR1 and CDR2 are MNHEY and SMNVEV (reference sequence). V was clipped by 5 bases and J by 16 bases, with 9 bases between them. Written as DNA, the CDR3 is TGTGCCAGCAGTCCCAAAGGTCTCCACTTT. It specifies CASSPKGLHF.

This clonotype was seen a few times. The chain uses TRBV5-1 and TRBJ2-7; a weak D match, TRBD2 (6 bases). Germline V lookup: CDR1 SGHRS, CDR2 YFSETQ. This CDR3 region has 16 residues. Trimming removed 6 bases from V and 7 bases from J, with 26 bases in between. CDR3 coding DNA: TGCGCCAGCACCACAACTCCGGGACTTCGCCTTAGGGAGCAGTACTTC. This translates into CASTTTPGLRLREQYF.

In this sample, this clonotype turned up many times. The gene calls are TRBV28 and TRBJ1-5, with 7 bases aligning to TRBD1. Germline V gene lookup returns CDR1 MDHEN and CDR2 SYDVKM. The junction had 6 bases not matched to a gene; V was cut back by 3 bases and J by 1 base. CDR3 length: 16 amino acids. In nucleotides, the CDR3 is TGTGCCAGCAGTTTGGAGGGGGCGGCGAGCAATCAGCCCCAGCATTTT. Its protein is CASSLEGAASNQPQHF.

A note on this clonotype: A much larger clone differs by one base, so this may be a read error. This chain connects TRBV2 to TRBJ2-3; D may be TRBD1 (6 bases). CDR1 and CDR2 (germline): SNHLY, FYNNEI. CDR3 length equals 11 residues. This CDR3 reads CARRTDGTRYF. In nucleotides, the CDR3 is TGTGCCAGGAGGACAGATGGTACGCGGTATTTT.

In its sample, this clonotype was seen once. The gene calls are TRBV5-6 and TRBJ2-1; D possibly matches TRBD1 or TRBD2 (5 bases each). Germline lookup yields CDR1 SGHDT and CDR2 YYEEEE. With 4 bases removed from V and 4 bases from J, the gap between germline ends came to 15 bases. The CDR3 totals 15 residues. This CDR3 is CASSPPPGPYNEQFF. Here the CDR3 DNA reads TGTGCCAGCAGCCCACCCCCGGGACCTTACAATGAGCAGTTCTTC.

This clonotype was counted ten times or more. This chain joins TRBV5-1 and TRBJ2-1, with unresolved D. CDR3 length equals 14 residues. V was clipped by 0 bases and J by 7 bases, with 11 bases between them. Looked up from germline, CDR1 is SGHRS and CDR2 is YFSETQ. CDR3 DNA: TGCGCCAGCAGCTTGGTTAGTGGTGTTAATGAGCAGTTCTTC. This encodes CASSLVSGVNEQFF.

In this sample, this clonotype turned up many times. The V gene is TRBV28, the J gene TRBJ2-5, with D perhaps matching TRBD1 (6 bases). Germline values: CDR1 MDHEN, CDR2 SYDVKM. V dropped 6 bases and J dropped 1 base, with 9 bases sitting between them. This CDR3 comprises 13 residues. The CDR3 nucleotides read TGTGCCAGCAGCCAGACAGGCCAAGAGACCCAGTACTTC. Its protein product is CASSQTGQETQYF.

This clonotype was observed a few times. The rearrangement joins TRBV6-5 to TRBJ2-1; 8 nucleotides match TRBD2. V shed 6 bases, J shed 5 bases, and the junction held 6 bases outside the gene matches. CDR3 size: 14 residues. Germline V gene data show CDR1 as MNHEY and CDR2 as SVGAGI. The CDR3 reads CASSASGPNNEQFF. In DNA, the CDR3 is TGTGCCAGCAGCGCTAGCGGGCCTAACAATGAGCAGTTCTTC.

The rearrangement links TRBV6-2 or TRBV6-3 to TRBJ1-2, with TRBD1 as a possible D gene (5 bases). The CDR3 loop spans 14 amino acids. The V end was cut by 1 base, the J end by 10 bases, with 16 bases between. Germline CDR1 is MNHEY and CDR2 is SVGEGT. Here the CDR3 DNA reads TGTGCCAGCAGTTACTTCGACAGCCTCCTGAACTACACCTTC. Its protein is CASSYFDSLLNYTF.

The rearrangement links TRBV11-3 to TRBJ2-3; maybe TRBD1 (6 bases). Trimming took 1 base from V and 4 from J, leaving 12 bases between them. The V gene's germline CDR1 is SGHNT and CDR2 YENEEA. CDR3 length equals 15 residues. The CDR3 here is CASSLGGGQADTQYF. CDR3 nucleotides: TGTGCCAGCAGCTTAGGTGGGGGCCAAGCAGATACGCAGTATTTT.

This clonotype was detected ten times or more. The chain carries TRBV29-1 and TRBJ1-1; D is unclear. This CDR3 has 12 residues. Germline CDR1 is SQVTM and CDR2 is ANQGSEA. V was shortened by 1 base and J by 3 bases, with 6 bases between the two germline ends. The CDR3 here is CSVEVVDTEAFF. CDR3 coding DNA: TGCAGCGTTGAAGTCGTGGACACTGAAGCTTTCTTT.

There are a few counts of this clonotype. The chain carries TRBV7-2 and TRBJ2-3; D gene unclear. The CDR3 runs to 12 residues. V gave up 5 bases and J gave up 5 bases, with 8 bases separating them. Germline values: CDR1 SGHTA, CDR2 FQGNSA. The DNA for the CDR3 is TGTGCCAGCAGCGTAGGTGGAGATACGCAGTATTTT. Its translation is CASSVGGDTQYF.

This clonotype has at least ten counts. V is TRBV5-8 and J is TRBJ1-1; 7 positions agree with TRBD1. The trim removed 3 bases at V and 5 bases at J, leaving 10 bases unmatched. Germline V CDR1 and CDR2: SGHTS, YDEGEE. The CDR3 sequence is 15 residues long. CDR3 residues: CASSWTTGPGTEAFF. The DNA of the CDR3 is TGTGCCAGCAGCTGGACGACAGGGCCGGGAACTGAAGCTTTCTTT.